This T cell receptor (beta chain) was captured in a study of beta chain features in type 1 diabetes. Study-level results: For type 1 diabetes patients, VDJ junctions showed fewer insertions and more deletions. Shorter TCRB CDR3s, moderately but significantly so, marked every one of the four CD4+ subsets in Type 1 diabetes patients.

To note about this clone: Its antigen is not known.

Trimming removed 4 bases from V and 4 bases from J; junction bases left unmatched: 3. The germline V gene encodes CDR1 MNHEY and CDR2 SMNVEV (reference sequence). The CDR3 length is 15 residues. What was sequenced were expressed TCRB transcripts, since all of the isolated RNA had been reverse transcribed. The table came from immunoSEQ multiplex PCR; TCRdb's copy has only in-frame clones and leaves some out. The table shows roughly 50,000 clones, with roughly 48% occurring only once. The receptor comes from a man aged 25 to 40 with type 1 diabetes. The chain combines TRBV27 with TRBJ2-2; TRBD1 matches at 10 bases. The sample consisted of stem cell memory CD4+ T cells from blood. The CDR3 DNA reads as TGTGCCAGCAGTTCGGACAGGGGGGGCACCGGGGAGCTGTTTTTT. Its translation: CASSSDRGGTGELFF.